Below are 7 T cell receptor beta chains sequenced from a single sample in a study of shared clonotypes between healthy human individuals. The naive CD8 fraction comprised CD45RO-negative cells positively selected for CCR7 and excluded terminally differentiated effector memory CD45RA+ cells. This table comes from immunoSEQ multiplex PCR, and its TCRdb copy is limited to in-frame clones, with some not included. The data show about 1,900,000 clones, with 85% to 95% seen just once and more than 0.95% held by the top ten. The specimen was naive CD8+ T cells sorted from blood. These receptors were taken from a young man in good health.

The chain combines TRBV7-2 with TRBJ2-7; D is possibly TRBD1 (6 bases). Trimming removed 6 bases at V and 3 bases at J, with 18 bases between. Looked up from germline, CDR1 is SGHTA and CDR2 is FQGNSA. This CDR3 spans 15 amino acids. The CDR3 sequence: CASSYYRAVNYEQYF. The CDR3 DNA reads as TGTGCCAGCAGTTACTACAGGGCCGTGAACTACGAGCAGTACTTC.

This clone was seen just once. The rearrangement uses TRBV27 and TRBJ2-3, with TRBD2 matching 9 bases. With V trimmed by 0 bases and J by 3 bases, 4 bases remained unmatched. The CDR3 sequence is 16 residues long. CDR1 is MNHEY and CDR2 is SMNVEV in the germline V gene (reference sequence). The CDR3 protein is CASSLSAGGMTDTQYF. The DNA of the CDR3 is TGTGCCAGCAGTTTATCGGCGGGAGGGATGACAGATACGCAGTATTTT.

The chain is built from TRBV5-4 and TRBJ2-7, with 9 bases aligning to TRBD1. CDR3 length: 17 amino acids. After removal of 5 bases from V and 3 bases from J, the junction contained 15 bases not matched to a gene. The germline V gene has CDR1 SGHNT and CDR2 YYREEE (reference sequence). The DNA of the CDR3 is TGTGCCAGCAGGATATTGGGACAGGGACATCTTTTCTACGAGCAGTACTTC. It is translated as CASRILGQGHLFYEQYF.

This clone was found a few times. The CDR3 bases are TGTGCCTGGAGTGTACGGATCTTCGAAGCTTTCTTT. It specifies CAWSVRIFEAFF. The chain has TRBV30 and TRBJ1-1; unclear D gene. The V end lost 0 bases, the J end lost 8 bases, and 10 bases lay between the germline ends. Germline values: CDR1 GTSNPN, CDR2 SVGIG (reference sequence). The CDR3 runs to 12 residues.

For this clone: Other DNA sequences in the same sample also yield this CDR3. The CDR3 region has the DNA TGTGCCAGCAGTTATGGGACAGGAGCTAATTCACCCCTCCACTTT. Protein: CASSYGTGANSPLHF. The V and J genes are TRBV6-5 and TRBJ1-6; TRBD1 matches at 8 bases. Germline CDR1 reads MNHEY; CDR2 reads SVGAGI. The CDR3 is 15 amino acids. V lost 3 bases to trimming and J lost 6 bases; unmatched junction nucleotides: 4.

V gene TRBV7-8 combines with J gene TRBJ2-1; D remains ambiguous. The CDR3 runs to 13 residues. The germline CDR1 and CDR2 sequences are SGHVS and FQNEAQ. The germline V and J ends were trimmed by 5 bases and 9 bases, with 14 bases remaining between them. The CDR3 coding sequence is TGTGCCAGCAGCATTAGTCCCCATTCTGAGCAGTTCTTC. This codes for CASSISPHSEQFF.

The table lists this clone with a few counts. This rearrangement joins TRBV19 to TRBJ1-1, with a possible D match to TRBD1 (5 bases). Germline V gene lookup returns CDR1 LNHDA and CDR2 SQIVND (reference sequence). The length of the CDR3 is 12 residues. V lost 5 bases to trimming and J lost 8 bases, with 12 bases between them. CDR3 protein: CASSFIRDEAFF. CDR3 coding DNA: TGTGCCAGTAGTTTCATCCGGGACGAAGCTTTCTTT.